These 2 T cell receptor beta chains were all obtained from the same sample, sequenced in a study of blood T cell repertoires in COVID-19. Assay used: immunoSEQ multiplex PCR; TCRdb lists only in-frame clones, some missing. The sample consists of over 25,000 clones, roughly 92% of them appearing once. The sequencing sample was made of peripheral blood. These receptors were collected from a man in his 60s with acute or convalescent COVID-19.

DNA for the CDR3: TGTGCCAGCAGCCCCGACAGAGACTATGGCTACACCTTC. This gives the protein CASSPDRDYGYTF. This sequence joins TRBV6-6 and TRBJ1-2, with D perhaps TRBD1 (5 bases). Trimming shortened V by 6 bases and J by 3 bases, and 11 bases separated the two germline ends. This CDR3 comprises 13 residues. The germline V gene has CDR1 MNHNY and CDR2 SVGAGI (reference sequence).

The chain recombines TRBV7-9 with TRBJ2-2; 7 bases are shared with TRBD2. The V gene's germline CDR1 is SEHNR and CDR2 FQNEAQ (reference sequence). Trimming removed 3 bases from V and 1 base from J; junction bases left unmatched: 2. The CDR3 consists of 15 residues. CDR3 region: CASSFKRENTGELFF. DNA of the CDR3: TGTGCCAGCAGCTTCAAGCGGGAGAACACCGGGGAGCTGTTTTTT.